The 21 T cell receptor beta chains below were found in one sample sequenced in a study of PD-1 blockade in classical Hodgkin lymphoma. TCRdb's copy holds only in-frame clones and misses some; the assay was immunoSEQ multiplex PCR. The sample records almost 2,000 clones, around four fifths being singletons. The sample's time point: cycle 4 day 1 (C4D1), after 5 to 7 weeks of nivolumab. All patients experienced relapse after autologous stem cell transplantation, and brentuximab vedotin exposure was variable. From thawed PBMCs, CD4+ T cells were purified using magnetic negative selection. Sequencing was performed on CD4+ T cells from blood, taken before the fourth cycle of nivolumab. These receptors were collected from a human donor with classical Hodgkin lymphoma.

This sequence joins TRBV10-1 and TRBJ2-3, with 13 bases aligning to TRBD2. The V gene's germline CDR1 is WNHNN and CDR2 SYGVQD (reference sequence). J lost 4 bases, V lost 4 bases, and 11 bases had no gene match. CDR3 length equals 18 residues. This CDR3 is CASSVGLAGPRSADTQYF. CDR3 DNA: TGCGCCAGCAGTGTGGGACTAGCGGGACCGAGGTCGGCAGATACGCAGTATTTT.

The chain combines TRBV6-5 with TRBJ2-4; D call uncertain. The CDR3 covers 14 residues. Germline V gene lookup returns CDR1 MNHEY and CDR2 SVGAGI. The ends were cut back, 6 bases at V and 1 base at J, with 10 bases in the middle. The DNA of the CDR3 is TGTGCCAGCAGCTCCCGCTTGGCCAAAAACATTCAGTACTTC. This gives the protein CASSSRLAKNIQYF.

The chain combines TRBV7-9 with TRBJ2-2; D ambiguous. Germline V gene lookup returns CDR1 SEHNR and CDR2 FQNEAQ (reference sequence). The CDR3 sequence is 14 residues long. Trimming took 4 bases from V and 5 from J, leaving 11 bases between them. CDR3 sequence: CASSYAVGTGELFF. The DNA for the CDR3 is TGTGCCAGCAGCTATGCCGTTGGTACCGGGGAGCTGTTTTTT.

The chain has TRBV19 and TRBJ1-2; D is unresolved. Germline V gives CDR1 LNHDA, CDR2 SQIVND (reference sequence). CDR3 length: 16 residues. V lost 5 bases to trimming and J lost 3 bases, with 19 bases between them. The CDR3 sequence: CASSVVWIGLDYGYTF. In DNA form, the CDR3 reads TGTGCCAGTAGTGTAGTATGGATTGGCCTTGACTATGGCTACACCTTC.

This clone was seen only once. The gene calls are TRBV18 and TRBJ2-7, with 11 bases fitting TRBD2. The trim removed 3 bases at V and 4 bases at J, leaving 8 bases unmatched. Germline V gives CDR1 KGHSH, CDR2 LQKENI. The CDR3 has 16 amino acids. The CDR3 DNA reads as TGTGCCAGCTCACCGAGACTAGCGGGATATCTTTACGAGCAGTACTTC. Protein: CASSPRLAGYLYEQYF.

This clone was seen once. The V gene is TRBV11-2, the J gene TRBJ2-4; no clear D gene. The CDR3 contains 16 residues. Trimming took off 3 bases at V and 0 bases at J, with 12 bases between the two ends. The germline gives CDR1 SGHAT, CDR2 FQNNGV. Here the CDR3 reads CASSFSPIKAKNIQYF. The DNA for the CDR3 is TGTGCCAGCAGCTTCAGCCCTATAAAAGCCAAAAACATTCAGTACTTC.

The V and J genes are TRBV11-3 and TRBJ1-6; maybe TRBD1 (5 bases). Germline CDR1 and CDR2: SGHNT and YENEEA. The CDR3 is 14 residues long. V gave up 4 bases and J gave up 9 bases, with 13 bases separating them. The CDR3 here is CASSSGNPGSPLHF. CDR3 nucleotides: TGTGCCAGCAGCTCAGGGAACCCGGGTTCACCCCTCCACTTT.

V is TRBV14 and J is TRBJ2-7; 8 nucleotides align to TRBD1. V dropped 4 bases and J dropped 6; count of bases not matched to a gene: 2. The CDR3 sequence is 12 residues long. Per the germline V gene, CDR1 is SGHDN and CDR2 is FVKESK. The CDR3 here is CASSRDRGEQYF. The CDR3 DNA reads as TGTGCCAGCAGCCGAGACAGGGGCGAGCAGTACTTC.

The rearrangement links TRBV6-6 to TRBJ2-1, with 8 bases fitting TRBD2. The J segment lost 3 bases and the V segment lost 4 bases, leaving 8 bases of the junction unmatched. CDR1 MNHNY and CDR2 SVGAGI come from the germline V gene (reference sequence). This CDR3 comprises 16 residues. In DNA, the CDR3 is TGTGCCAGCAGTTCCCCCGGGACTAGAGGCTACAATGAGCAGTTCTTC. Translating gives CASSSPGTRGYNEQFF.

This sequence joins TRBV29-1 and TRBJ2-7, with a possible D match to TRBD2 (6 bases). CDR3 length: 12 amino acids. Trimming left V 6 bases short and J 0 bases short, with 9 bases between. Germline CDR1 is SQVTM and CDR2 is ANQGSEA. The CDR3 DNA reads TGCAGCGTGGGGACTGACTCCTACGAGCAGTACTTC. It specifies CSVGTDSYEQYF.

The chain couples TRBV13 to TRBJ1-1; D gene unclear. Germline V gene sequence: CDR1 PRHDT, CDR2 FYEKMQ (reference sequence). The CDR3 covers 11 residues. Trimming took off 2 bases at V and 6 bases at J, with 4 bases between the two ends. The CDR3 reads CASSLSPEAFF. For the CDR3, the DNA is TGTGCCAGCAGCTTAAGCCCTGAAGCTTTCTTT. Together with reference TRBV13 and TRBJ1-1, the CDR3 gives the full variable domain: AAGVIQSPRHLIKEKRETATLKCYPIPRHDTVYWYQQGPGQDPQFLISFYEKMQSDKGSIPDRFSAQQFSDYHSELNMSSLELGDSALYFCASSLSPEAFFGQGTRLTVV.

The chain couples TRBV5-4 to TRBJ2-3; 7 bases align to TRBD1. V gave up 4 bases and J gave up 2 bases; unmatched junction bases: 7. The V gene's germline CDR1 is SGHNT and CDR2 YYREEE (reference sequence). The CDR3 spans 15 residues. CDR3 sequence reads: CASSADRANTDTQYF. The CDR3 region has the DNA TGTGCCAGCAGCGCAGACAGGGCCAACACAGATACGCAGTATTTT.

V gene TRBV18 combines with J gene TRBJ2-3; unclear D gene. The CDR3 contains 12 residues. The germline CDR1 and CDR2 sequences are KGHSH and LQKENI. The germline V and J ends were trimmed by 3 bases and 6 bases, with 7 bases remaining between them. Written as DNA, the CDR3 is TGTGCCAGCTCACCTGGTCGGGATACGCAGTATTTT. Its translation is CASSPGRDTQYF.

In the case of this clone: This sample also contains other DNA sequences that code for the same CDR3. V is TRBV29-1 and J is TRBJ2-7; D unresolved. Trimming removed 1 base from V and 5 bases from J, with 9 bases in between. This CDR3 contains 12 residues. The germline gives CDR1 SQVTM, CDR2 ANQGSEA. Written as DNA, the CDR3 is TGCAGCGTTGAAGGGGTGATGAACGAGCAGTACTTC. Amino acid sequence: CSVEGVMNEQYF.

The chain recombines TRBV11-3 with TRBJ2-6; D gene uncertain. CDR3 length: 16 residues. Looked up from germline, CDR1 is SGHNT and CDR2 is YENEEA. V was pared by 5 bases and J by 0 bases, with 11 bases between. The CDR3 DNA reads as TGTGCCAGCAGCCCTCGTCTAGGCTCTGGGGCCAACGTCCTGACTTTC. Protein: CASSPRLGSGANVLTF.

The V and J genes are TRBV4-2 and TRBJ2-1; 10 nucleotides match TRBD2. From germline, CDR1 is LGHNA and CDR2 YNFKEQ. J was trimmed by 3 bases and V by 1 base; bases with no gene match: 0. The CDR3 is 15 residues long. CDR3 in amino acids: CASSQASGGYNEQFF. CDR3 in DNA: TGTGCCAGCAGCCAAGCTAGCGGGGGCTACAATGAGCAGTTCTTC.

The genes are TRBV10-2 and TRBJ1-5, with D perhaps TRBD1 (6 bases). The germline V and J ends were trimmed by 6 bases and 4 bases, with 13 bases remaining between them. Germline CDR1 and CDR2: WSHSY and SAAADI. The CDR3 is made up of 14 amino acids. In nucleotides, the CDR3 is TGCGCCAGCAGCCCGGGACAAGCGAATCAGCCCCAGCATTTT. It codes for CASSPGQANQPQHF.

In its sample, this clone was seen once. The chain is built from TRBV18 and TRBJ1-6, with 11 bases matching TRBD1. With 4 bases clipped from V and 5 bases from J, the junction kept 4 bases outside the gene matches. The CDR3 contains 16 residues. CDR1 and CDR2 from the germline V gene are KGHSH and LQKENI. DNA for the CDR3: TGTGCCAGCTCACAAGGACAGGGGGCGGATAATTCACCCCTCCACTTT. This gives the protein CASSQGQGADNSPLHF.

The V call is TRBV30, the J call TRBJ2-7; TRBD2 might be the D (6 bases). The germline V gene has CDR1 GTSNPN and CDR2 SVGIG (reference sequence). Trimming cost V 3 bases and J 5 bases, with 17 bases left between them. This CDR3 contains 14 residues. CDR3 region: CAWSGGALVDEQYF. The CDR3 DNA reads TGTGCCTGGAGCGGAGGGGCGTTGGTCGACGAGCAGTACTTC.

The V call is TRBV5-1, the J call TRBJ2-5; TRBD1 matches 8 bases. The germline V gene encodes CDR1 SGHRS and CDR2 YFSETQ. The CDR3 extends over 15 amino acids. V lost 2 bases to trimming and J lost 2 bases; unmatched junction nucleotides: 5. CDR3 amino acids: CASSLGQGSQETQYF. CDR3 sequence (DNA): TGCGCCAGCAGCTTAGGACAGGGCTCACAAGAGACCCAGTACTTC.

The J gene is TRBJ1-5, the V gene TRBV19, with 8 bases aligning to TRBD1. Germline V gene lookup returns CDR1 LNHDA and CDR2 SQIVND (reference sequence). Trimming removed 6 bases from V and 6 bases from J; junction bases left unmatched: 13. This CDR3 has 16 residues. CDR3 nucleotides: TGTGCCAGTAGCCCGGCGGGTGCAGGGGGCTCTCAGCCCCAGCATTTT. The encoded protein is CASSPAGAGGSQPQHF. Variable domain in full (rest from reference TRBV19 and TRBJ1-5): DGGITQSPKYLFRKEGQNVTLSCEQNLNHDAMYWYRQDPGQGLRLIYYSQIVNDFQKGDIAEGYSVSREKKESFPLTVTSAQKNPTAFYLCASSPAGAGGSQPQHFGDGTRLSIL.